This T cell receptor (beta chain) was profiled in a study of control samples from healthy donors and cancer patients. This CDR3 contains 15 residues. Trimming left V 0 bases short and J 3 bases short, with 12 bases between. Germline assignment: CDR1 MNHEY and CDR2 SVGEGT. Sequencing was performed with immunoSEQ multiplex PCR; in TCRdb, only in-frame clones are kept and a portion is missing. Of approximately 180,000 clones listed, more than 85% are singletons. The sample comprised blood. The TCR sequence derives from a woman aged 40-49 years in good health. This chain joins TRBV6-2 or TRBV6-3 and TRBJ2-7; D remains unclear. The CDR3: CASSYSWGGDYEQYF. The CDR3 coding sequence is TGTGCCAGCAGTTACTCCTGGGGTGGGGACTACGAGCAGTACTTC.